These 5 T cell receptor beta chains share one sample of origin, sequenced in a study of regulatory T cells in long-lasting Graves disease. As to time point: persistent/refractory GD, antithyroid drugs over 5 years with positive TRAb. Making the TCR library involved RNA that had been extracted from PBMCs. For TCR beta, libraries came from iRepertoire HTBI primers and Arm-PCR of CDR3 regions. TCRdb redid the calling of the multiplex PCR reads with MiXCR, one entry per CDR3 protein. The sample comprises about 660,000 distinct CDR3 sequences, about 32% of which are singletons, and about two fifths rests with the top ten. The sample was peripheral blood mononuclear cells (PBMCs), taken when the disease was refractory, from a patient treated with antithyroid drugs. The receptors stem from a female donor with Graves disease.

In nucleotides, the CDR3 is TGTGCCAGCAGTGATCGGGGGGCGCGGGCAGATACGCAGTATTTT. Its protein is CASSDRGARADTQYF. This rearrangement joins TRBV6-1 to TRBJ2-3; D is perhaps TRBD2 (7 bases). The CDR3 has 15 amino acids. Deletions cut 3 bases from V and 4 bases from J, with 14 bases between. Germline V gene lookup returns CDR1 MNHNS and CDR2 SASEGT.

The rearrangement links TRBV29-1 to TRBJ2-7; 8 positions match TRBD2. Germline loops: CDR1 SQVTM, CDR2 ANQGSEA. The CDR3 contains 13 residues. Trimming cost V 5 bases and J 5 bases; bases outside gene matches: 8. The CDR3 DNA is TGCAGCGTTAAAGGAAGCGGGGGTAACGAGCAGTACTTC. Protein: CSVKGSGGNEQYF.

The V call is TRBV7-9, the J call TRBJ2-7; possible D gene TRBD1, 6 bases. Germline V CDR1 and CDR2: SEHNR, FQNEAQ (reference sequence). The CDR3 has 15 residues. V was cut by 4 bases and J by 2 bases, with 15 bases left in between. CDR3 in DNA: TGTGCCAGCAGCTCGTACCGGGACAACCCCTACGAGCAGTACTTC. Residues: CASSSYRDNPYEQYF.

V usage is TRBV6-1 and J usage is TRBJ1-1, with D tentatively TRBD1 (5 bases). Trimming removed 9 bases from V and 0 bases from J, with 11 bases in between. CDR1 is MNHNS and CDR2 is SASEGT in the germline V gene. The CDR3 consists of 13 residues. The CDR3 coding sequence is TGTGCCAGTCGGGACGCCATGAACACTGAAGCTTTCTTT. Translating it yields CASRDAMNTEAFF.

This clonotype was observed at least ten times. The genes are TRBV11-2 and TRBJ1-6; 7 bases are shared with TRBD1. Germline loops: CDR1 SGHAT, CDR2 FQNNGV. The J segment lost 7 bases and the V segment lost 4 bases, leaving 13 bases of the junction unmatched. The CDR3 has 17 amino acids. The DNA for the CDR3 is TGTGCCAGCAGCTCCCGCCCAGGGGGGGCCGAGAATTCACCCCTCCACTTT. The encoded protein is CASSSRPGGAENSPLHF.